The present T cell receptor (beta chain) was sequenced within a study of blood T cell repertoires in COVID-19. About the study: Collection of acute and convalescent COVID-19 samples took place in the United States, Italy and Spain. T cells, B-cell-depleted T cells, or PBMCs provided the cDNA or gDNA that served as material.

The method was immunoSEQ multiplex PCR; TCRdb's version includes in-frame clones alone and lacks a portion of them. Here the sample spans about 380,000 clones, 85% being singletons. The CDR3 is 14 residues long. V trimming: 3 bases; J trimming: 4 bases; junction bases outside the gene matches: 2. Germline V gene sequence: CDR1 MNHEY, CDR2 SVGAGI. Sequencing used peripheral blood. The clonotype was recovered from a woman aged 18 to 35 with acute or convalescent COVID-19. This chain links TRBV6-5 with TRBJ1-2; 10 bases are a match to TRBD1. CDR3 coding DNA: TGTGCCAGCAGTTATGGGACAGGGGCCTATGGCTACACCTTC. Protein: CASSYGTGAYGYTF.